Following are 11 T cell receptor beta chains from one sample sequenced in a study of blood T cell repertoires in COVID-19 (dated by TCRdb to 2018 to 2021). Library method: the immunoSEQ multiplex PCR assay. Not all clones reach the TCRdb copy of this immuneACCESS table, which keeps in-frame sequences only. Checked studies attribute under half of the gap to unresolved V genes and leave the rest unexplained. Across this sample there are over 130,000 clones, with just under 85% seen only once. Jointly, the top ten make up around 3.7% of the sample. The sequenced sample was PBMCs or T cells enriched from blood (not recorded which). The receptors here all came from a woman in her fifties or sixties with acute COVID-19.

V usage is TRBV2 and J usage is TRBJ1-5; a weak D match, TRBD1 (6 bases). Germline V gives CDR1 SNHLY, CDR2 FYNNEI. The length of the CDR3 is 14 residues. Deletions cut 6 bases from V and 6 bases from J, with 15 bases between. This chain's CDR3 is CASRQGSGGQPQHF. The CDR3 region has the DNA TGTGCCAGCAGACAGGGTTCGGGGGGTCAGCCCCAGCATTTT.

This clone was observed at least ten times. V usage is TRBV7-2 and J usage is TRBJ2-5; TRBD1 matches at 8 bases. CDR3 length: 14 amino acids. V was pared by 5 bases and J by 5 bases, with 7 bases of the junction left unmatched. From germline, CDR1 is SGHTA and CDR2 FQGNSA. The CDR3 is CASSTDRGGETQYF. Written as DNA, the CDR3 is TGTGCCAGCAGCACCGACAGGGGTGGGGAGACCCAGTACTTC.

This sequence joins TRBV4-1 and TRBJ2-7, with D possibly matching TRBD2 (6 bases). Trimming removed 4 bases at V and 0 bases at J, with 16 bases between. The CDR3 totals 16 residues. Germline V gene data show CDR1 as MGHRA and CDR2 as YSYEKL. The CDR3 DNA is TGCGCCAGCAGCCGCGAACCGGCGGGGAGCTCCTACGAGCAGTACTTC. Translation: CASSREPAGSSYEQYF.

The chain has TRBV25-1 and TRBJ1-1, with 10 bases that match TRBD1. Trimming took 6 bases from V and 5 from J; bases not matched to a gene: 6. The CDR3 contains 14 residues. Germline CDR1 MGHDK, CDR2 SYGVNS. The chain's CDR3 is CASSPDRGRTEAFF. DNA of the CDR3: TGTGCCAGCAGCCCCGACAGGGGGCGAACTGAAGCTTTCTTT. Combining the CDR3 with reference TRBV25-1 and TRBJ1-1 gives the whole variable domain EADIYQTPRYLVIGTGKKITLECSQTMGHDKMYWYQQDPGMELHLIHYSYGVNSTEKGDLSSESTVSRIRTEHFPLTLESARPSHTSQYLCASSPDRGRTEAFFGQGTRLTVV.

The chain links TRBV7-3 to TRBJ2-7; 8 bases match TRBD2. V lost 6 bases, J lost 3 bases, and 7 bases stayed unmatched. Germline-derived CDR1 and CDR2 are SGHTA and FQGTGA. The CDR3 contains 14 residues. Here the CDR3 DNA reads TGTGCCAGCAGTCCGAGCGGGAGTAACTACGAGCAGTACTTC. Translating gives CASSPSGSNYEQYF.

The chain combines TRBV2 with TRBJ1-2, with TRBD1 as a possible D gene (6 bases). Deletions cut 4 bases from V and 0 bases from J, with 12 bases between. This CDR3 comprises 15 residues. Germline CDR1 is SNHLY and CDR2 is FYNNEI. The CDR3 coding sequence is TGTGCCAGCAGTGTACTACAGGGTACTAACTATGGCTACACCTTC. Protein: CASSVLQGTNYGYTF.

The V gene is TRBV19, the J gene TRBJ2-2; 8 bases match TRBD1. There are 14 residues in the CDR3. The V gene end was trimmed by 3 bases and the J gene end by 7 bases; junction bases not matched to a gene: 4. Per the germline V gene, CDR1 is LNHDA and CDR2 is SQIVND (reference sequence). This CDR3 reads CASSIQGASGELFF. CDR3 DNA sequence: TGTGCCAGTAGTATTCAGGGGGCGAGCGGGGAGCTGTTTTTT.

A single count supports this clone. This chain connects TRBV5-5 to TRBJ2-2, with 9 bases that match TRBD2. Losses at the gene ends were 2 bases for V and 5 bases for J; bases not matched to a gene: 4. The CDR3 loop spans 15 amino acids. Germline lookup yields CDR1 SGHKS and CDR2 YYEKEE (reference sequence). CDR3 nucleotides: TGTGCCAGCAGCTTTAATCTAGCGGGAACCGGGGAGCTGTTTTTT. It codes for CASSFNLAGTGELFF.

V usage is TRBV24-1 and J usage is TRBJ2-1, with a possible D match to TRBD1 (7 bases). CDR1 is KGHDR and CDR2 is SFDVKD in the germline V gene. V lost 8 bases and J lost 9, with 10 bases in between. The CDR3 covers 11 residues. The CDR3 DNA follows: TGTGCCACCACCCAGGGGGGTGAGCAGTTCTTC. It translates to CATTQGGEQFF.

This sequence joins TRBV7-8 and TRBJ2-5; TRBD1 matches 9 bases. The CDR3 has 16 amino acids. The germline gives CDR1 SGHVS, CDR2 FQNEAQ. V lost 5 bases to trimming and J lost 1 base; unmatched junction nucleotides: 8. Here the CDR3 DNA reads TGTGCCAGCAGCGCCAAACAGGGGGCAGGCCAAGAGACCCAGTACTTC. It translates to CASSAKQGAGQETQYF. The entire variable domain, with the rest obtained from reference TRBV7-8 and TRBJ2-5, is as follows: GAGVSQSPRYKVAKRGQDVALRCDPISGHVSLFWYQQALGQGPEFLTYFQNEAQLDKSGLPSDRFFAERPEGSVSTLKIQRTQQEDSAVYLCASSAKQGAGQETQYFGPGTRLLVL.

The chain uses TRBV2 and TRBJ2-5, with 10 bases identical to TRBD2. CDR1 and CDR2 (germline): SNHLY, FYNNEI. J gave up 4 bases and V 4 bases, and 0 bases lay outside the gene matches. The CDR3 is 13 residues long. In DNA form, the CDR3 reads TGTGCCAGCAGTGGACTAGCGGGAGAGACCCAGTACTTC. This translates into CASSGLAGETQYF. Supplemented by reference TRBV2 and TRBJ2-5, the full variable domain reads EPEVTQTPSHQVTQMGQEVILRCVPISNHLYFYWYRQILGQKVEFLVSFYNNEISEKSEIFDDQFSVERPDGSNFTLKIRSTKLEDSAMYFCASSGLAGETQYFGPGTRLLVL.